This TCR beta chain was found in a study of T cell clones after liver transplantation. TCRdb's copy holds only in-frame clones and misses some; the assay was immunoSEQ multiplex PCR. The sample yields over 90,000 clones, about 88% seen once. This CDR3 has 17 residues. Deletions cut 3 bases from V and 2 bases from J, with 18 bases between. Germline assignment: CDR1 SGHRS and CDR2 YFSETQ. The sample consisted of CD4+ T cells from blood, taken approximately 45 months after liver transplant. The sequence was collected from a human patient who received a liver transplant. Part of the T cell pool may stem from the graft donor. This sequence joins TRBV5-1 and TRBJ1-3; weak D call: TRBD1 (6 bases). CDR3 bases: TGCGCCAGCAGCTACGATACAGGGAAGTCCGCTGGAAACACCATATATTTT. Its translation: CASSYDTGKSAGNTIYF.